The rows below give T cell receptor beta chains drawn from one sample of a study of shared clonotypes between healthy human individuals. This table comes from immunoSEQ multiplex PCR, and its TCRdb copy is limited to in-frame clones, with some not included. The repertoire holds some 1 million clones, with about 77% as singletons. The sample consisted of memory CD4+ T cells sorted from blood. The receptors originated from a man between 18 and 35 years old in good health. Both conserved end residues are part of each CDR3. The order of the fields is J gene, clone size, V gene, D gene, CDR3 DNA, CDR3 protein. D genes are given only for firm matches. The size of a clone is reported for some rows only, either as once, few or many, or as a class for expanded clones.

j_gene: TRBJ1-2
abundance: once
v_gene: TRBV28
d_gene: .
CDR3nt: TGTGCCAGCAGTTTGTTGGGGGGGACCTATGGCTACACCTTC
CDR3aa: CASSLLGGTYGYTF

j_gene: TRBJ2-1
abundance: .
v_gene: TRBV5-5
d_gene: .
CDR3nt: TGTGCCAGCAGCCAGGAGTATCGTGAGCAGTTCTTC
CDR3aa: CASSQEYREQFF

j_gene: TRBJ2-7
abundance: .
v_gene: TRBV21-1
d_gene: .
CDR3nt: TGTGCCAGCAGCGGGGAAGGGACACAATCTCCCTACGAGCAGTACTTC
CDR3aa: CASSGEGTQSPYEQYF

j_gene: TRBJ2-5
abundance: .
v_gene: TRBV9
d_gene: TRBD1
CDR3nt: TGTGCCAGCAGCGTCGACAGGGGGTGGCAAGAGACCCAGTACTTC
CDR3aa: CASSVDRGWQETQYF

j_gene: TRBJ2-7
abundance: once
v_gene: TRBV5-5
d_gene: .
CDR3nt: TGTGCCAGCAGCTTGAGCCTTAGCGACTCCTACGAGCAGTACTTC
CDR3aa: CASSLSLSDSYEQYF

j_gene: TRBJ2-2
abundance: .
v_gene: TRBV6-5
d_gene: .
CDR3nt: TGTGCCAGCAGTCGCCAGGGTAGGGAGCTGTTTTTT
CDR3aa: CASSRQGRELFF

j_gene: TRBJ2-3
abundance: .
v_gene: TRBV5-4
d_gene: .
CDR3nt: TGTGCCAGCAGTTTGGACCTGAAGGAAGATACGCAGTATTTT
CDR3aa: CASSLDLKEDTQYF

j_gene: TRBJ1-1
abundance: .
v_gene: TRBV28
d_gene: .
CDR3nt: TGTGCCAGCACTCCCGGGGGGGGAAACACTGAAGCTTTCTTT
CDR3aa: CASTPGGGNTEAFF

j_gene: TRBJ1-3
abundance: .
v_gene: TRBV2
d_gene: TRBD1
CDR3nt: TGTGCCAGCATCCCCCCGCCCCTCCAGACAGGGGACTCTGGAAACACCATATATTTT
CDR3aa: CASIPPPLQTGDSGNTIYF

j_gene: TRBJ2-1
abundance: .
v_gene: TRBV7-9
d_gene: TRBD2
CDR3nt: TGTGCCAGCAGACTCGGACTAGCGGGGGCCTCGAGCTCCTACAATGAGCAGTTCTTC
CDR3aa: CASRLGLAGASSSYNEQFF

j_gene: TRBJ1-2
abundance: .
v_gene: TRBV7-3
d_gene: TRBD1
CDR3nt: TGTGCCAGCAGCCCTACAGGGGAGCATGGCTACACCTTC
CDR3aa: CASSPTGEHGYTF

j_gene: TRBJ2-3
abundance: .
v_gene: TRBV30
d_gene: .
CDR3nt: TGTGCCTGGAGTGGGGCAAACCGCCGGGCCAAGTATTTT
CDR3aa: CAWSGANRRAKYF

j_gene: TRBJ1-4
abundance: .
v_gene: TRBV6-1
d_gene: .
CDR3nt: TGTGCTGTTAGTGCCAACCGGGGTGAAAAACTGTTTTTT
CDR3aa: CAVSANRGEKLFF

j_gene: TRBJ2-3
abundance: .
v_gene: TRBV5-1
d_gene: TRBD2
CDR3nt: TGCGCCAGCAGCTTAGCGGGGGTTACAGATACGCAGTATTTT
CDR3aa: CASSLAGVTDTQYF

j_gene: TRBJ1-5
abundance: .
v_gene: TRBV7-2
d_gene: .
CDR3nt: TGTGCCAGCAGCTCCGGCTACGGTCAGGGTCAGCCCCAGCATTTT
CDR3aa: CASSSGYGQGQPQHF

j_gene: TRBJ1-6
abundance: .
v_gene: TRBV6-5
d_gene: .
CDR3nt: TGTGCCAGCAGTTACCACCGGGACATTAATTCACCCCTCCACTTT
CDR3aa: CASSYHRDINSPLHF

j_gene: TRBJ2-7
abundance: .
v_gene: TRBV7-8
d_gene: .
CDR3nt: TGTGCCAGCAGTTTAGCGGATAGCTCCTACGAGCAGTACTTC
CDR3aa: CASSLADSSYEQYF

j_gene: TRBJ2-7
abundance: .
v_gene: TRBV5-1
d_gene: .
CDR3nt: TGCGCCAGCCCCTCGGGGCGGAACGGCTCCTACGAGCAGTACTTC
CDR3aa: CASPSGRNGSYEQYF

j_gene: TRBJ2-7
abundance: .
v_gene: TRBV2
d_gene: .
CDR3nt: TGTGCCAGCAGTGACCCGGGACGGGAAGAGCAGTACTTC
CDR3aa: CASSDPGREEQYF

j_gene: TRBJ1-3
abundance: .
v_gene: TRBV19
d_gene: TRBD1
CDR3nt: TGTGCCAGTAGCCACTCCAGACAGGGGACCTCATTCTTCTCTGGAAACACCATATATTTT
CDR3aa: CASSHSRQGTSFFSGNTIYF

j_gene: TRBJ2-3
abundance: .
v_gene: TRBV7-8
d_gene: .
CDR3nt: TGTGCCAGCAGCTTAGGGAGGACAGATACGCAGTATTTT
CDR3aa: CASSLGRTDTQYF

j_gene: TRBJ1-1
abundance: .
v_gene: TRBV6-1
d_gene: .
CDR3nt: TGTGCCAGCATTTTTGGGTTCGGGTACACTGAAGCTTTCTTT
CDR3aa: CASIFGFGYTEAFF

j_gene: TRBJ2-5
abundance: .
v_gene: TRBV11-2
d_gene: .
CDR3nt: TGTGCCAGCAGCTTAGGGGGTCGAGAGACCCAGTACTTC
CDR3aa: CASSLGGRETQYF